The sequence of this T cell receptor beta chain was determined in a study of human T cells and chemical hapten exposure. Study information: Diphenylcyclopropenone, dosed weekly to the scalp, was given to patients throughout the approximately 25-week study. Points from the study as a whole: Expanded TCR sets contained significantly more large CDR3 similarity clusters than controls.

TCRdb reprocessed the RACE reads via MiXCR and lists one record per CDR3 protein. Found here are approximately 90,000 distinct CDR3 sequences, about an eighth of them singletons; the top ten hold 2.1%. As concerns this clonotype: Its antigen remains unidentified.

Time point noted: patch test 1, 2 weeks after DPC sensitization. Treatment described: therapeutic diphenylcyclopropenone sensitization with weekly scalp DPC. The authors extracted total RNA from unfractionated whole blood. This clonotype was sampled from a woman between 35 and 50 years old with alopecia areata. Some clones in this sample may be carry-over from other donors' samples. The sequencing used whole blood, collected in connection with sensitization to the hapten diphenylcyclopropenone (DPC).

The CDR3 protein is CSAVRAETQYF. The CDR3, as DNA: TGCAGTGCGGTCAGGGCAGAGACCCAGTACTTC. The chain joins TRBV20-1 to TRBJ2-5, with a weak D call TRBD1 (5 bases). Trimming removed 6 bases from V and 4 bases from J, with 9 bases in between. The CDR3 runs to 11 residues. CDR1 and CDR2 (germline): DFQATT, SNEGSKA (reference sequence).